These 31 T cell receptor beta chains were sequenced from one sample in a study of T cell responses to AZD1222 COVID-19 vaccine. Generated by immunoSEQ multiplex PCR, the TCRdb table keeps only in-frame clones and is missing some. This sample carries 95,000 to 130,000 clones, 85% to 95% of them seen once, and the ten largest clones take 2.5% to 3.5%. Sequenced material: peripheral blood, taken on day 0 of AZD1222 vaccination. The receptors originated from an adult in good health.

This chain links TRBV28 with TRBJ2-1; no clear D gene. Trimming pared 7 bases from V and 1 base from J, leaving 11 bases between. Germline CDR1 and CDR2: MDHEN and SYDVKM. The CDR3 length is 14 residues. The DNA of the CDR3 is TGTGCCAGCATGCTGGCGGTATCCTACAATGAGCAGTTCTTC. Its translation: CASMLAVSYNEQFF.

The V and J genes are TRBV9 and TRBJ2-2, with unresolved D. From germline, CDR1 is SGDLS and CDR2 YYNGEE. The CDR3 contains 13 residues. Trimming stripped 2 bases from V and 4 bases from J, with 6 bases between. CDR3 sequence (DNA): TGTGCCAGCAGCGTTCTTGGCACCGGGGAGCTGTTTTTT. Translating gives CASSVLGTGELFF.

V gene TRBV19 combines with J gene TRBJ1-5, with TRBD1 matching 12 bases. The CDR3 sequence is 18 residues long. Germline assignment: CDR1 LNHDA and CDR2 SQIVND (reference sequence). V gave up 9 bases and J gave up 0 bases; unmatched junction bases: 12. The CDR3: CASASGGQGAYSNQPQHF. DNA of the CDR3: TGTGCCAGCGCCTCGGGGGGACAGGGGGCTTATAGCAATCAGCCCCAGCATTTT. The entire variable domain, with the rest obtained from reference TRBV19 and TRBJ1-5, is as follows: DGGITQSPKYLFRKEGQNVTLSCEQNLNHDAMYWYRQDPGQGLRLIYYSQIVNDFQKGDIAEGYSVSREKKESFPLTVTSAQKNPTAFYLCASASGGQGAYSNQPQHFGDGTRLSIL.

The gene calls are TRBV20-1 and TRBJ2-3; no definite D call. CDR3 size: 11 residues. Per germline, CDR1 DFQATT and CDR2 SNEGSKA (reference sequence). Trimming shortened V by 8 bases and J by 4 bases, and 10 bases separated the two germline ends. The CDR3 loop reads CSPARPDTQYF. CDR3 nucleotide sequence: TGCAGTCCAGCGAGACCAGATACGCAGTATTTT.

The CDR3 sequence: CASSLVGTGIYEQYF. DNA of the CDR3: TGCGCCAGCAGCTTGGTAGGGACAGGGATTTACGAGCAGTACTTC. V is TRBV5-1 and J is TRBJ2-7; TRBD1 agrees at 9 bases. Germline-derived CDR1 and CDR2 are SGHRS and YFSETQ. Trimming cost V 0 bases and J 4 bases; bases outside gene matches: 5. This CDR3 comprises 15 residues.

The rearrangement links TRBV28 to TRBJ1-5; 7 bases match TRBD1. Trimming took 2 bases from V and 6 from J; bases not matched to a gene: 7. The CDR3 spans 15 residues. Germline V gene lookup returns CDR1 MDHEN and CDR2 SYDVKM. The CDR3 DNA reads TGTGCCAGCAGTTTAGGAGGGGGCGTTGGTCAGCCCCAGCATTTT. Protein: CASSLGGGVGQPQHF.

J is TRBJ1-4 and V is TRBV6-1; maybe TRBD1 (5 bases). The V gene lost 3 bases and the J gene lost 8 bases, with 10 bases spanning the gap. From germline, CDR1 is MNHNS and CDR2 SASEGT. The CDR3 consists of 13 residues. The CDR3 nucleotides read TGTGCCAGCAGTGAGACAGAAATAGAAAAACTGTTTTTT. It encodes CASSETEIEKLFF.

This clone occurred once. The same CDR3 can be traced to other DNA sequences in this sample. The chain couples TRBV14 to TRBJ1-1; D is ambiguous. V gave up 4 bases and J gave up 0 bases, with 6 bases separating them. This CDR3 has 13 residues. The germline V gene has CDR1 SGHDN and CDR2 FVKESK. The CDR3 bases are TGTGCCAGCAGCCTTACTGTGAACACTGAAGCTTTCTTT. It specifies CASSLTVNTEAFF.

This rearrangement joins TRBV6-6 to TRBJ1-5; 7 bases are shared with TRBD1. Germline CDR1 and CDR2: MNHNY and SVGAGI (reference sequence). Losses at the gene ends were 2 bases for V and 1 base for J; bases not matched to a gene: 2. The CDR3 contains 15 residues. CDR3 in DNA: TGTGCCAGCAGTTACCCGGGACAGAGCAATCAGCCCCAGCATTTT. Translation gives CASSYPGQSNQPQHF.

This clone was detected once. This chain connects TRBV11-1 to TRBJ1-2, with D tentatively TRBD1 (6 bases). The CDR3 runs to 15 residues. Germline values: CDR1 SGHAT, CDR2 FQDESV (reference sequence). Trimming removed 5 bases from V and 0 bases from J, with 13 bases in between. CDR3 residues: CASSTQGPANYGYTF. The CDR3 region has the DNA TGTGCCAGCAGCACCCAGGGGCCTGCTAACTATGGCTACACCTTC.

The CDR3 spells CASGFGFTGANVLTF. CDR3 DNA sequence: TGTGCTAGTGGTTTTGGTTTTACTGGGGCCAACGTCCTGACTTTC. This chain uses TRBV12-5 with TRBJ2-6; D gene unclear. The germline CDR1 and CDR2 sequences are LGHNT and FRNRAP. The CDR3 has 15 residues. Trimming left V 3 bases short and J 2 bases short, with 8 bases between.

The rearrangement joins TRBV28 to TRBJ2-1; D is undetermined. CDR1 is MDHEN and CDR2 is SYDVKM in the germline V gene. The CDR3 length is 13 residues. V lost 3 bases to trimming and J lost 0 bases, with 3 bases between them. CDR3 nucleotide sequence: TGTGCCAGCAGTTTTAGCTCCTACAATGAGCAGTTCTTC. Its translation is CASSFSSYNEQFF.

The chain uses TRBV30 and TRBJ1-4; D perhaps matches TRBD1 (5 bases). Germline V CDR1 and CDR2: GTSNPN, SVGIG (reference sequence). V was shortened by 5 bases and J by 7 bases, with 17 bases between the two germline ends. There are 14 residues in the CDR3. The DNA for the CDR3 is TGTGCCTGGCACAAGGGGCAAGAGGGTGAAAAACTGTTTTTT. Translated: CAWHKGQEGEKLFF. Variable domain in full (rest from reference TRBV30 and TRBJ1-4): SQTIHQWPATLVQPVGSPLSLECTVEGTSNPNLYWYRQAAGRGLQLLFYSVGIGQISSEVPQNLSASRPQDRQFILSSKKLLLSDSGFYLCAWHKGQEGEKLFFGSGTQLSVL.

This chain uses TRBV7-9 with TRBJ2-2; D gene unclear. The CDR3 runs 11 residues. With 4 bases removed from V and 7 bases from J, the gap between germline ends came to 4 bases. Per the germline V gene, CDR1 is SEHNR and CDR2 is FQNEAQ (reference sequence). CDR3 bases: TGTGCCAGCAGCTCCCACGGGGAGCTGTTTTTT. Residues: CASSSHGELFF.

This clone was observed many times. Other DNA sequences in the same sample also yield this CDR3. V and J are TRBV6-5 and TRBJ2-7; 8 bases are a match to TRBD2. Germline trimming cut 0 bases from V and 3 bases from J; bases unmatched to any gene: 4. CDR1 MNHEY and CDR2 SVGAGI come from the germline V gene. This CDR3 has 15 amino acids. The CDR3 here is CASSYSSGSSYEQYF. The CDR3, as DNA: TGTGCCAGCAGTTACTCGAGCGGGAGTAGCTACGAGCAGTACTTC.

The J gene is TRBJ2-5, the V gene TRBV5-1, with a possible D match to TRBD2 (5 bases). Germline loops: CDR1 SGHRS, CDR2 YFSETQ. Trimming pared 5 bases from V and 2 bases from J, leaving 10 bases between. This CDR3 has 13 amino acids. The CDR3 spells CASRDGNQETQYF. The CDR3 coding sequence is TGCGCCAGCAGGGACGGGAATCAAGAGACCCAGTACTTC.

This chain uses TRBV15 with TRBJ1-4, with D unclear. V lost 4 bases, J lost 6 bases, and 15 bases lay in between. The CDR3 is 15 residues long. Germline-derived CDR1 and CDR2 are LNHNV and YYDKDF (reference sequence). The CDR3 spells CATSNLRSVDEKLFF. The CDR3 coding sequence is TGTGCCACCAGCAACCTCAGGTCGGTGGATGAAAAACTGTTTTTT.

This clone showed up just once. The V call is TRBV28, the J call TRBJ1-1; TRBD1 matches at 7 bases. This CDR3 is 15 amino acids long. Trimming removed 4 bases from V and 4 bases from J; junction bases left unmatched: 9. CDR1 and CDR2 from the germline V gene are MDHEN and SYDVKM. In DNA form, the CDR3 reads TGTGCCAGCAGTTCCCCGACAGGGAAGGGCACTGAAGCTTTCTTT. Amino acid sequence: CASSSPTGKGTEAFF.

The rearrangement joins TRBV28 to TRBJ1-2, with a tentative D call TRBD1 (5 bases). Looked up from germline, CDR1 is MDHEN and CDR2 is SYDVKM. The CDR3 runs 15 residues. V was clipped by 5 bases and J by 0 bases, with 13 bases between them. CDR3 in amino acids: CASSPLTVSNYGYTF. In DNA, the CDR3 is TGTGCCAGCAGTCCCCTGACAGTCTCTAACTATGGCTACACCTTC.

The gene calls are TRBV5-1 and TRBJ2-1; 11 bases agree with TRBD2. This CDR3 spans 14 amino acids. The V gene end was trimmed by 1 base and the J gene end by 9 bases; junction bases not matched to a gene: 3. The V gene's germline CDR1 is SGHRS and CDR2 YFSETQ. In nucleotides, the CDR3 is TGCGCCAGCAGCTTGACTAGCGGGAGCTTTGAGCAGTTCTTC. Translated, it gives CASSLTSGSFEQFF. Supplemented by reference TRBV5-1 and TRBJ2-1, the full variable domain reads KAGVTQTPRYLIKTRGQQVTLSCSPISGHRSVSWYQQTPGQGLQFLFEYFSETQRNKGNFPGRFSGRQFSNSRSEMNVSTLELGDSALYLCASSLTSGSFEQFFGPGTRLTVL.

CDR3 residues: CATRGVTGGNEQFF. As DNA, the CDR3 is TGTGCCACCCGGGGGGTCACAGGCGGGAATGAGCAGTTCTTC. The J gene is TRBJ2-1, the V gene TRBV10-3, with 7 bases matching TRBD2. Germline CDR1 ENHRY, CDR2 SYGVKD. The CDR3 consists of 14 residues. V lost 10 bases to trimming and J lost 7 bases; unmatched junction nucleotides: 13.

This chain uses TRBV10-3 with TRBJ2-1; D is tentatively TRBD1 or TRBD2 (5 bases each). CDR3 size: 19 residues. Germline lookup yields CDR1 ENHRY and CDR2 SYGVKD. Trimming took off 4 bases at V and 9 bases at J, with 31 bases between the two ends. The CDR3 DNA is TGTGCCATCAGTGGGGACCGGCTGGGATCTACAATTACTAATGGTGAGCAGTTCTTC. It yields the protein CAISGDRLGSTITNGEQFF.

The chain links TRBV28 to TRBJ2-7; D is perhaps TRBD2 (6 bases). CDR3 length: 17 residues. The germline V and J ends were trimmed by 5 bases and 0 bases, with 20 bases remaining between them. Germline CDR1 and CDR2: MDHEN and SYDVKM. CDR3 in DNA: TGTGCCAGCAGTCTCCGGGGGTTTTCGAGCACCTCCTACGAGCAGTACTTC. It yields the protein CASSLRGFSSTSYEQYF.

V is TRBV29-1 and J is TRBJ2-7; 8 nucleotides agree with TRBD2. With V trimmed by 5 bases and J by 4 bases, 10 bases remained unmatched. The CDR3 extends over 14 amino acids. Germline V gene lookup returns CDR1 SQVTM and CDR2 ANQGSEA. CDR3 amino acids: CSVTGGRSRYEQYF. The CDR3 region has the DNA TGCAGCGTTACTGGCGGGAGGTCACGGTACGAGCAGTACTTC.

Of note for this clone: At the DNA level, this CDR3 is encoded by other sequences in the same sample as well. The rearrangement uses TRBV5-1 and TRBJ1-1; 7 bases fit TRBD1. Germline-derived CDR1 and CDR2 are SGHRS and YFSETQ. CDR3 length equals 13 residues. Trimming removed 4 bases from V and 5 bases from J; junction bases left unmatched: 5. CDR3 protein: CASSPTGDTEAFF. The CDR3 DNA sequence: TGCGCCAGCAGCCCTACAGGGGATACTGAAGCTTTCTTT.

CDR3 protein: CASSQGGFSQPQHF. The CDR3 bases are TGTGCCAGCAGCCAAGGAGGGTTTAGTCAGCCCCAGCATTTT. The chain joins TRBV3-1 (or the pseudogene TRBV3-2) to TRBJ1-5; unclear D gene. The CDR3 is 14 amino acids. V was clipped by 1 base and J by 6 bases, with 10 bases between them. Per germline, CDR1 LGHDT and CDR2 YNNKEL (reference sequence).

This rearrangement joins TRBV4-1 to TRBJ2-7; 7 positions match TRBD1. Germline trimming cut 3 bases from V and 0 bases from J; bases unmatched to any gene: 8. Per the germline V gene, CDR1 is MGHRA and CDR2 is YSYEKL. The CDR3 is 16 amino acids. The CDR3 protein is CASSQERDSSSYEQYF. The CDR3 DNA is TGCGCCAGCAGCCAGGAAAGGGACAGCTCCTCCTACGAGCAGTACTTC.

The chain uses TRBV9 and TRBJ2-3; no reliable D call. Germline-derived CDR1 and CDR2 are SGDLS and YYNGEE. Trimming removed 0 bases at V and 6 bases at J, with 8 bases between. The CDR3 has 13 residues. The CDR3 loop reads CASSVGVADTQYF. CDR3 coding DNA: TGTGCCAGCAGCGTAGGGGTGGCGGATACGCAGTATTTT.

J is TRBJ1-3 and V is TRBV24-1, with D perhaps matching TRBD1 (5 bases). Germline-derived CDR1 and CDR2 are KGHDR and SFDVKD. Deletions cut 9 bases from V and 4 bases from J, with 18 bases between. The CDR3 spans 15 residues. In nucleotides, the CDR3 is TGTGCCACCCGACCTACCGGGGGAGACGGAAACACCATATATTTT. Amino acid sequence: CATRPTGGDGNTIYF.

The V call is TRBV9, the J call TRBJ2-5; 8 bases fit TRBD1. Germline CDR1 SGDLS, CDR2 YYNGEE. The CDR3 contains 14 residues. The ends lost 4 bases at V and 5 bases at J; junction bases unmatched: 7. The CDR3 DNA sequence: TGTGCCAGCAGCCCCCGGACAGGGAGGGAGACCCAGTACTTC. Amino acids: CASSPRTGRETQYF.

The J gene is TRBJ1-4, the V gene TRBV12-5; D is possibly TRBD1 (5 bases). The germline V and J ends were trimmed by 6 bases and 7 bases, with 15 bases remaining between them. Germline CDR1 is LGHNT and CDR2 is FRNRAP. The CDR3 is made up of 14 amino acids. The CDR3 DNA is TGTGCTAGTGGGACCAGGGAGGTTGGTGAAAAACTGTTTTTT. Residues: CASGTREVGEKLFF.